This TCR beta chain came from a study of T-cell memory formation after mild COVID-19. Study findings and constraints: Memory sampled before infection contained some responding clones, suggesting cross-reactive memory joined. Contracting CD8+ clones were enriched in EMRA, CD4+ mainly in CM and EM.

TCRdb re-derived calls from the 5' RACE reads in MiXCR, one entry per CDR3 protein. The table shows 450,000 or so distinct CDR3 sequences, with approximately 25% occurring only once. Only a few counts were recorded for this clonotype. What it binds is unknown. This CDR3 has 14 amino acids. The germline V gene encodes CDR1 KGHSH and CDR2 LQKENI. The trim removed 2 bases at V and 3 bases at J, leaving 1 base unmatched. The specimen was PBMCs or a T cell subset sorted from them (not recorded which). The clonotype originates from an adult woman who had mild COVID-19 (a few samples of this study predate the infection). Cell type and time point are not known. The chain is built from TRBV18 and TRBJ1-1; 9 positions agree with TRBD1. CDR3 coding DNA: TGTGCCAGCTCACCATGGACAGGGGACACTGAAGCTTTCTTT. Translation gives CASSPWTGDTEAFF.